The 32 T cell receptor beta chains below all came from one sample that was sequenced in a study of T cells in Graves' hyperthyroidism and ophthalmopathy. Authors of the study amplified TCR beta CDR3 regions from RNA transcripts. Primed by the HTBI set, a first-round RT-PCR was run on the TCR CDR3. TCRdb used MiXCR to reprocess the multiplex PCR reads, holding one entry per CDR3 protein. Among a few hundred thousand distinct CDR3 sequences listed, about 20% were seen once. The sequenced sample consisted of blood. These receptors all come from a man aged 25 to 45 with Graves' ophthalmopathy.

This clonotype appeared many times. This chain links TRBV3-1 with TRBJ2-5; the match to TRBD1 covers 7 bases. The CDR3 extends over 13 amino acids. Germline values: CDR1 LGHDT, CDR2 YNNKEL (reference sequence). Trimming at V came to 2 bases and at J to 5 bases, leaving 2 bases not matched to a gene. The CDR3 region has the DNA TGTGCCAGCAGCCAAAACAGGGGTGAGACCCAGTACTTC. Its protein product is CASSQNRGETQYF.

In this sample, this clonotype turned up a few times. The V call is TRBV28, the J call TRBJ2-7, with 15 nucleotides matching TRBD2. CDR1 and CDR2 (germline): MDHEN, SYDVKM. The V gene end was trimmed by 6 bases and the J gene end by 7 bases; junction bases not matched to a gene: 13. The CDR3 totals 17 residues. The CDR3 loop reads CASSPGLAGGTRREQYF. CDR3 nucleotides: TGTGCCAGCAGCCCCGGACTAGCGGGAGGGACCAGAAGGGAGCAGTACTTC.

V gene TRBV12-5 combines with J gene TRBJ2-2; 9 nucleotides match TRBD2. This CDR3 has 17 amino acids. Losses at the gene ends were 0 bases for V and 4 bases for J; bases not matched to a gene: 6. Germline V lookup: CDR1 LGHNT, CDR2 FRNRAP. This chain's CDR3 is CASGLVPGLAATGELFF. DNA of the CDR3: TGTGCTAGTGGTTTGGTACCGGGACTAGCAGCCACCGGGGAGCTGTTTTTT.

J is TRBJ2-7 and V is TRBV27; 8 nucleotides agree with TRBD2. This CDR3 comprises 15 residues. Trimming removed 3 bases from V and 0 bases from J; junction bases left unmatched: 4. Germline V CDR1 and CDR2: MNHEY, SMNVEV (reference sequence). This CDR3 is CASSFSGTSSYEQYF. CDR3 nucleotides: TGTGCCAGCAGTTTCTCCGGGACTAGCTCCTACGAGCAGTACTTC.

This clonotype was picked up a small number of times. The chain links TRBV5-1 to TRBJ2-5, with TRBD2 as a possible D gene (5 bases). Germline lookup yields CDR1 SGHRS and CDR2 YFSETQ. Trimming stripped 5 bases from V and 5 bases from J, with 16 bases between. This CDR3 has 14 residues. CDR3 region: CASSSDTTGETQYF. As DNA, the CDR3 is TGCGCCAGCAGTTCCGACACGACGGGGGAGACCCAGTACTTC.

V gene TRBV28 combines with J gene TRBJ1-1, with D hard to call. The germline V gene has CDR1 MDHEN and CDR2 SYDVKM. V dropped 7 bases and J dropped 0 bases, with 3 bases sitting between them. The CDR3 has 11 residues. This chain's CDR3 is CASIVNTEAFF. CDR3 coding DNA: TGTGCCAGCATCGTGAACACTGAAGCTTTCTTT. The full variable domain, rest sourced from reference TRBV28 and TRBJ1-1, is DVKVTQSSRYLVKRTGEKVFLECVQDMDHENMFWYRQDPGLGLRLIYFSYDVKMKEKGDIPEGYSVSREKKERFSLILESASTNQTSMYLCASIVNTEAFFGQGTRLTVV.

This clonotype has just a few counts. V and J are TRBV28 and TRBJ1-3, with D perhaps matching TRBD1 (5 bases). This CDR3 contains 11 residues. The germline V and J ends were trimmed by 8 bases and 6 bases, with 8 bases remaining between them. Germline V gene sequence: CDR1 MDHEN, CDR2 SYDVKM. The CDR3 sequence: CASGTLNTIYF. The CDR3 coding sequence is TGTGCCAGCGGGACCCTAAACACCATATATTTT.

The rearrangement links TRBV19 to TRBJ2-7; TRBD1 is a possible D gene (6 bases). The CDR3 extends over 14 amino acids. Germline CDR1 LNHDA, CDR2 SQIVND (reference sequence). Trimming left V 5 bases short and J 2 bases short, with 13 bases between. The CDR3 DNA sequence: TGTGCCAGTAGTTCCCGGGACATCGCCTACGAGCAGTACTTC. Its translation: CASSSRDIAYEQYF. Together with reference TRBV19 and TRBJ2-7, the CDR3 gives the full variable domain: DGGITQSPKYLFRKEGQNVTLSCEQNLNHDAMYWYRQDPGQGLRLIYYSQIVNDFQKGDIAEGYSVSREKKESFPLTVTSAQKNPTAFYLCASSSRDIAYEQYFGPGTRLTVT.

This clonotype was picked up a small number of times. The V and J genes are TRBV7-8 and TRBJ2-1; 12 positions match TRBD2. The junction had 10 bases not matched to a gene; V was cut back by 0 bases and J by 10 bases. This CDR3 is built from 17 residues. Germline V lookup: CDR1 SGHVS, CDR2 FQNEAQ. CDR3 sequence reads: CASSLARFLAGGGEQFF. The CDR3 DNA sequence: TGTGCCAGCAGCTTAGCGCGTTTCCTAGCGGGAGGGGGCGAGCAGTTCTTC.

This clonotype was found a few times. The J gene is TRBJ2-7, the V gene TRBV18; perhaps TRBD2 as D (5 bases). Germline CDR1 and CDR2: KGHSH and LQKENI. Trimming cost V 2 bases and J 6 bases, with 14 bases left between them. This CDR3 has 14 amino acids. CDR3 amino acids: CASSPSGKVGEQYF. The CDR3 DNA follows: TGTGCCAGCTCACCAAGCGGTAAGGTTGGCGAGCAGTACTTC.

This clonotype was recorded a few times. The CDR3 nucleotides are TGTGCCAGCAGTATCAGTGGGAGGTTTGATGAGCAGTTCTTC. Translation: CASSISGRFDEQFF. The chain has TRBV12-3 or TRBV12-4 and TRBJ2-1; a possible D gene is TRBD2 (6 bases). CDR3 length: 14 residues. V was cut by 5 bases and J by 8 bases, with 16 bases left in between.

This clonotype has just a few counts. This sequence joins TRBV2 and TRBJ2-1, with 11 bases that match TRBD2. The CDR3 consists of 16 residues. The J segment lost 4 bases and the V segment lost 5 bases, leaving 7 bases of the junction unmatched. The germline V gene has CDR1 SNHLY and CDR2 FYNNEI. The CDR3 reads CASSLLLAGGYNEQFF. The CDR3 DNA is TGTGCCAGCAGTCTCCTCCTAGCGGGAGGATACAATGAGCAGTTCTTC.

The rearrangement joins TRBV7-9 to TRBJ2-3; D could derive from TRBD1 or TRBD2 (5 bases each). Deletions cut 3 bases from V and 6 bases from J, with 13 bases between. This CDR3 contains 14 residues. Germline values: CDR1 SEHNR, CDR2 FQNEAQ (reference sequence). CDR3 in amino acids: CASSFGTVGDTQYF. The DNA for the CDR3 is TGTGCCAGCAGCTTCGGGACGGTTGGGGATACGCAGTATTTT.

Comment on this clonotype: A much larger clone differs from this one at a single base, so this may be a read error. The chain combines TRBV5-1 with TRBJ2-1; maybe TRBD2 (5 bases). CDR3 length equals 13 residues. Germline V gene data show CDR1 as SGHRS and CDR2 as YFSETQ. The CDR3 DNA reads as TGCGCCAGCAGCTTGCGGGATGCCAATGGGCAGTTCTTC. This translates into CASSLRDANGQFF. The entire variable domain, with the rest obtained from reference TRBV5-1 and TRBJ2-1, is as follows: KAGVTQTPRYLIKTRGQQVTLSCSPISGHRSVSWYQQTPGQGLQFLFEYFSETQRNKGNFPGRFSGRQFSNSRSEMNVSTLELGDSALYLCASSLRDANGQFFGPGTRLTVL.

At least ten counts were recorded for this clonotype. This chain joins TRBV27 and TRBJ1-1; TRBD1 is a possible D gene (5 bases). Trimming pared 3 bases from V and 6 bases from J, leaving 11 bases between. Germline assignment: CDR1 MNHEY and CDR2 SMNVEV (reference sequence). The CDR3 sequence is 13 residues long. DNA of the CDR3: TGTGCCAGCAGTTTTCGGGGGACGGCTGAAGCTTTCTTT. It codes for CASSFRGTAEAFF.

This clonotype was detected only a few times. This sequence joins TRBV7-8 and TRBJ2-3; D remains unclear. Per the germline V gene, CDR1 is SGHVS and CDR2 is FQNEAQ. With 4 bases removed from V and 2 bases from J, the gap between germline ends came to 10 bases. The CDR3 is 14 amino acids. CDR3: CASSSRGITDTQYF. In DNA form, the CDR3 reads TGTGCCAGCAGCTCCCGTGGCATCACAGATACGCAGTATTTT.

This clonotype came up a few times. This chain joins TRBV27 and TRBJ2-7, with D possibly TRBD1 on 5 matching bases. The V gene's germline CDR1 is MNHEY and CDR2 SMNVEV (reference sequence). V gave up 2 bases and J gave up 0 bases, with 14 bases separating them. The CDR3 length is 16 residues. As DNA, the CDR3 is TGTGCCAGCAGTTTAAAGAGACAGTTTAGCTCCTACGAGCAGTACTTC. It translates to CASSLKRQFSSYEQYF.

This clonotype was counted at least ten times. This chain links TRBV7-2 with TRBJ2-7, with 10 bases matching TRBD2. Losses at the gene ends were 8 bases for V and 0 bases for J; bases not matched to a gene: 4. The germline V gene has CDR1 SGHTA and CDR2 FQGNSA. CDR3 length: 14 residues. CDR3: CASESGRDSYEQYF. For the CDR3, the DNA is TGTGCCAGCGAGAGCGGGAGGGACTCCTACGAGCAGTACTTC.

This clonotype was seen only a few times. The chain combines TRBV6-2 or TRBV6-3 with TRBJ2-2, with no clear D. Trimming took 2 bases from V and 4 from J, leaving 14 bases between them. Germline V CDR1 and CDR2: MNHEY, SVGEGT. This CDR3 region has 16 residues. CDR3 nucleotide sequence: TGTGCCAGCAGTTACGGAGAACAGATTCTCACCGGGGAGCTGTTTTTT. This encodes CASSYGEQILTGELFF.

This clonotype was seen a handful of times. The chain carries TRBV7-9 and TRBJ1-1; unclear D gene. Germline CDR1 is SEHNR and CDR2 is FQNEAQ (reference sequence). The germline V and J ends were trimmed by 5 bases and 2 bases, with 12 bases remaining between them. This CDR3 is built from 14 residues. The CDR3 coding sequence is TGTGCCAGCAGCGCATACCCCCTAAACACTGAAGCTTTCTTT. The encoded protein is CASSAYPLNTEAFF.

This clonotype was counted a few times. V usage is TRBV5-1 and J usage is TRBJ2-1, with TRBD2 matching over 8 bases. Germline lookup yields CDR1 SGHRS and CDR2 YFSETQ. With 4 bases clipped from V and 7 bases from J, the junction kept 4 bases outside the gene matches. The CDR3 totals 13 residues. CDR3 amino acids: CASSPGLVNEQFF. The CDR3 coding sequence is TGCGCCAGCAGCCCGGGACTAGTGAATGAGCAGTTCTTC.

V and J are TRBV5-1 and TRBJ2-2; D gene uncertain. Germline V lookup: CDR1 SGHRS, CDR2 YFSETQ. Trimming took off 0 bases at V and 2 bases at J, with 11 bases between the two ends. The CDR3 consists of 16 residues. The CDR3 protein is CASSLALVRNTGELFF. CDR3 in DNA: TGCGCCAGCAGCTTGGCCCTTGTGAGAAACACCGGGGAGCTGTTTTTT.

CDR3 bases: TGTGCCAGCAGCCCTGAAGAAACCGGGGAGCTGTTTTTT. Protein: CASSPEETGELFF. The chain combines TRBV11-1 with TRBJ2-2; no firm D call. The CDR3 consists of 13 residues. Trimming shortened V by 5 bases and J by 5 bases, and 9 bases separated the two germline ends. The germline V gene has CDR1 SGHAT and CDR2 FQDESV (reference sequence).

This chain joins TRBV20-1 and TRBJ2-5, with a tentative D call TRBD2 (5 bases). CDR3 length equals 14 residues. CDR1 and CDR2 (germline): DFQATT, SNEGSKA (reference sequence). V dropped 0 bases and J dropped 5 bases, with 13 bases sitting between them. The CDR3 loop is CSARDPRGTETQYF. CDR3 sequence (DNA): TGCAGTGCTAGAGATCCCCGGGGAACGGAGACCCAGTACTTC.

As to this clonotype: Likely a read error: the CDR3 ends without its conserved phenylalanine or tryptophan. V gene TRBV28 combines with J gene TRBJ2-2; 9 positions agree with TRBD2. This CDR3 has 17 amino acids. From germline, CDR1 is MDHEN and CDR2 SYDVKM. Germline trimming cut 6 bases from V and 1 base from J; bases unmatched to any gene: 9. The CDR3 protein is CASSLDSGSGNTGELFL. CDR3 nucleotides: TGTGCCAGCAGCTTAGATAGCGGGAGCGGGAACACCGGGGAGCTGTTTCTT.

This chain connects TRBV25-1 to TRBJ2-2; D is unclear. Trimming shortened V by 2 bases and J by 3 bases, and 10 bases separated the two germline ends. From germline, CDR1 is MGHDK and CDR2 SYGVNS. CDR3 length equals 15 residues. CDR3 bases: TGTGCCAGCAGTGAACGTGGGCGCGACACCGGGGAGCTGTTTTTT. It yields the protein CASSERGRDTGELFF.

V is TRBV12-3 or TRBV12-4 and J is TRBJ2-5; TRBD2 agrees at 8 bases. The V and J ends lost 2 bases and 7 bases, in that order; junction bases with no gene match: 12. This CDR3 spans 16 amino acids. DNA for the CDR3: TGTGCCAGCAGTTTACAAGCGGGAGTACTGGGTGGGACCCAGTACTTC. It encodes CASSLQAGVLGGTQYF.

This clonotype showed up many times. This chain links TRBV18 with TRBJ1-5; tentative D call: TRBD1 (5 bases). Germline assignment: CDR1 KGHSH and CDR2 LQKENI. V lost 3 bases and J lost 9, with 9 bases in between. This CDR3 contains 12 residues. This CDR3 reads CASSPDRGPQHF. The CDR3 DNA sequence: TGTGCCAGCTCACCCGACAGAGGGCCCCAGCATTTT. The full variable domain, completed using reference TRBV18 and TRBJ1-5, is NAGVMQNPRHLVRRRGQEARLRCSPMKGHSHVYWYRQLPEEGLKFMVYLQKENIIDESGMPKERFSAEFPKEGPSILRIQQVVRGDSAAYFCASSPDRGPQHFGDGTRLSIL.

The chain has TRBV5-5 and TRBJ1-4; 7 positions match TRBD1. The CDR3 sequence is 16 residues long. J lost 8 bases, V lost 0 bases, and 10 bases had no gene match. Germline V gene lookup returns CDR1 SGHKS and CDR2 YYEKEE (reference sequence). DNA of the CDR3: TGTGCCAGCAGCTTGGGGACTGGACAGGAATTCGAAAAACTGTTTTTT. Amino acid sequence: CASSLGTGQEFEKLFF.

In this sample, this clonotype turned up a few times. The CDR3 is CASSLISTGRVGNEQFF. In DNA, the CDR3 is TGCGCCAGCAGCTTGATTTCGACAGGGAGAGTGGGCAATGAGCAGTTCTTC. This rearrangement joins TRBV5-1 to TRBJ2-1; 7 bases are a match to TRBD1. Trimming at V came to 1 base and at J to 6 bases, leaving 13 bases not matched to a gene. In germline, CDR1 is SGHRS, CDR2 YFSETQ. The CDR3 spans 17 residues.

V and J are TRBV24-1 and TRBJ2-1, with D possibly being TRBD2 (5 bases). The CDR3 extends over 13 amino acids. Germline CDR1 is KGHDR and CDR2 is SFDVKD. V lost 7 bases to trimming and J lost 0 bases, with 6 bases between them. The CDR3 DNA is TGTGCCACCAGGGACTTCTCCTACAATGAGCAGTTCTTC. This sequence encodes CATRDFSYNEQFF.

The chain combines TRBV18 with TRBJ2-2; TRBD1 or TRBD2 may be the D gene (5 bases each). In germline, CDR1 is KGHSH, CDR2 LQKENI. V was trimmed by 6 bases and J by 5 bases, leaving 16 bases between them. This CDR3 has 15 amino acids. CDR3: CASSLDTRGTGELFF. CDR3 sequence (DNA): TGTGCCAGCTCTCTGGACACGAGGGGAACCGGGGAGCTGTTTTTT.